The source of this TCR beta chain is a study of T cell repertoires in cytomegalovirus infection. TCRdb reanalysed the reads using MiXCR and keeps one entry per CDR3 protein. Of about 830,000 distinct CDR3 sequences in the sample, approximately 32% are singletons; the top ten hold around an eighth. The ends were cut back, 4 bases at V and 0 bases at J, with 14 bases in the middle. In germline, CDR1 is SGHDT, CDR2 YYEEEE. This CDR3 is built from 16 residues. With regard to this clonotype: Its antigen remains unidentified.

This receptor was taken from a human donor in good health (CMV status not recorded). Some clones in this sample may be carry-over from other donors' samples. The V and J genes are TRBV5-6 and TRBJ1-5, with D tentatively TRBD1 (6 bases). Material: cultured CD8+ T cells from PBMCs, obtained from culture after CMV antigen stimulation. CDR3 loop: CASSPWDNYSNQPQHF. CDR3 coding DNA: TGTGCCAGCAGCCCATGGGACAACTATAGCAATCAGCCCCAGCATTTT.